This is a list of T cell receptor beta chains from one sample in a study of cytomegalovirus exposure and HLA in healthy donors. The protocol was immunoSEQ multiplex PCR, while the TCRdb copy is restricted to in-frame clones and leaves out a portion. This table has about 65,000 clones, about 92% appearing once. The sequenced sample was PBMCs. The source is a woman younger than 30 in good health and CMV-seronegative. The CDR3 runs from the conserved cysteine through the conserved F or W. Fields, in order: clone size, J gene, D gene, V gene, CDR3 protein, CDR3 DNA. A D gene is named only where the DNA matches it firmly. Not every row has a clone size; where given, it reads once, few, many or a size class.

clone_size: once
j_call: TRBJ1-2
d_call: NA
v_call: TRBV15
cdr3_aa: CATVRAGQEGGYTF
cdr3_nt: TGTGCCACCGTACGGGCCGGGCAGGAGGGTGGCTACACCTTC

clone_size: NA
j_call: TRBJ1-2
d_call: NA
v_call: TRBV13
cdr3_aa: CASSPREVGYGYTF
cdr3_nt: TGTGCCAGCAGCCCCCGAGAAGTCGGCTATGGCTACACCTTC

clone_size: few
j_call: TRBJ1-1
d_call: TRBD1
v_call: TRBV12-5
cdr3_aa: CASGQGQRNTEAFF
cdr3_nt: TGTGCTAGTGGACAGGGACAGCGGAACACTGAAGCTTTCTTT

clone_size: NA
j_call: TRBJ2-7
d_call: NA
v_call: TRBV21-1
cdr3_aa: CASSKVGGASIVYEQYF
cdr3_nt: TGTGCCAGCAGCAAAGTTGGGGGGGCTAGTATCGTCTACGAGCAGTACTTC

clone_size: NA
j_call: TRBJ2-3
d_call: NA
v_call: TRBV2
cdr3_aa: CASTRATDTQYF
cdr3_nt: TGTGCCAGCACGCGAGCCACAGATACGCAGTATTTT

clone_size: NA
j_call: TRBJ2-7
d_call: TRBD1
v_call: TRBV5-1
cdr3_aa: CASSFGTGAYEQYF
cdr3_nt: TGCGCCAGCAGCTTCGGGACAGGCGCGTACGAGCAGTACTTC

clone_size: NA
j_call: TRBJ2-7
d_call: TRBD1
v_call: TRBV7-9
cdr3_aa: CASSSGTGHHEQYF
cdr3_nt: TGTGCCAGCAGCTCCGGGACAGGGCACCACGAGCAGTACTTC

clone_size: NA
j_call: TRBJ2-1
d_call: TRBD1
v_call: TRBV28
cdr3_aa: CASSRGDRDYNEQFF
cdr3_nt: TGTGCCAGCAGTCGGGGGGACAGGGACTACAATGAGCAGTTCTTC

clone_size: NA
j_call: TRBJ1-4
d_call: NA
v_call: TRBV10-3
cdr3_aa: CAISESSGDDEKLFF
cdr3_nt: TGTGCCATCAGTGAGTCCTCAGGGGATGATGAAAAACTGTTTTTT

clone_size: NA
j_call: TRBJ2-1
d_call: TRBD2
v_call: TRBV27
cdr3_aa: CASTIAGGHNEQFF
cdr3_nt: TGTGCCAGCACCATAGCGGGGGGCCACAATGAGCAGTTCTTC

clone_size: NA
j_call: TRBJ1-1
d_call: TRBD1
v_call: TRBV29-1
cdr3_aa: CSVAGFEGQEAFF
cdr3_nt: TGCAGCGTCGCGGGTTTCGAGGGACAGGAAGCTTTCTTT

clone_size: NA
j_call: TRBJ2-5
d_call: NA
v_call: TRBV6-6
cdr3_aa: CASSRDWQETQYF
cdr3_nt: TGTGCCAGCAGTCGGGACTGGCAAGAGACCCAGTACTTC

clone_size: NA
j_call: TRBJ2-7
d_call: NA
v_call: TRBV28
cdr3_aa: CASSQPGLLTTYEQYF
cdr3_nt: TGTGCCAGCAGTCAACCCGGACTGCTGACGACCTACGAGCAGTACTTC

clone_size: NA
j_call: TRBJ1-4
d_call: NA
v_call: TRBV6-6
cdr3_aa: CASRQGEIDEKLFF
cdr3_nt: TGTGCCAGCAGACAAGGGGAAATTGACGAAAAACTGTTTTTT

clone_size: NA
j_call: TRBJ2-7
d_call: TRBD1
v_call: TRBV5-5
cdr3_aa: CASSPTGIPYEQYF
cdr3_nt: TGTGCCAGCAGCCCGACAGGGATTCCCTACGAGCAGTACTTC

clone_size: NA
j_call: TRBJ1-5
d_call: NA
v_call: TRBV19
cdr3_aa: CASRNDLMGSQPQHF
cdr3_nt: TGTGCCAGTAGAAACGACTTAATGGGTAGTCAGCCCCAGCATTTT

clone_size: NA
j_call: TRBJ2-2
d_call: NA
v_call: TRBV19
cdr3_aa: CASSIQVNTGELFF
cdr3_nt: TGTGCCAGTAGTATTCAGGTGAACACCGGGGAGCTGTTTTTT

clone_size: NA
j_call: TRBJ2-2
d_call: NA
v_call: TRBV4-2
cdr3_aa: CASSPDVTSGIPGELFF
cdr3_nt: TGTGCCAGCAGCCCGGACGTGACTTCAGGGATACCTGGGGAGCTGTTTTTT

clone_size: NA
j_call: TRBJ1-1
d_call: TRBD1
v_call: TRBV11-3
cdr3_aa: CASSPGTGYATEAFF
cdr3_nt: TGTGCCAGCAGCCCCGGGACAGGATACGCCACTGAAGCTTTCTTT

clone_size: NA
j_call: TRBJ2-1
d_call: TRBD2
v_call: TRBV6-5
cdr3_aa: CACSGLADNEQFF
cdr3_nt: TGTGCCTGCTCGGGACTAGCGGACAATGAGCAGTTCTTC

clone_size: NA
j_call: TRBJ2-3
d_call: NA
v_call: TRBV7-3
cdr3_aa: CASSRGAADTQYF
cdr3_nt: TGTGCCAGCAGCCGGGGGGCGGCGGATACGCAGTATTTT

clone_size: NA
j_call: TRBJ2-7
d_call: TRBD1
v_call: TRBV7-9
cdr3_aa: CASSRWGQGVEQYF
cdr3_nt: TGTGCCAGCAGCCGTTGGGGACAGGGGGTCGAGCAGTACTTC

clone_size: NA
j_call: TRBJ1-1
d_call: NA
v_call: TRBV11-2
cdr3_aa: CASSLPQGGDTEAFF
cdr3_nt: TGTGCCAGCAGCCTCCCACAGGGAGGGGACACTGAAGCTTTCTTT

clone_size: NA
j_call: TRBJ2-2
d_call: NA
v_call: TRBV6-5
cdr3_aa: CASLSAGPTGELFF
cdr3_nt: TGTGCCAGCCTCTCGGCGGGTCCCACCGGGGAGCTGTTTTTT

clone_size: NA
j_call: TRBJ1-1
d_call: NA
v_call: TRBV19
cdr3_aa: CASSYEGLNTEAFF
cdr3_nt: TGTGCCAGTAGTTATGAGGGATTGAACACTGAAGCTTTCTTT

clone_size: once
j_call: TRBJ2-3
d_call: TRBD2
v_call: TRBV28
cdr3_aa: CASSFLAGGTDTQYF
cdr3_nt: TGTGCCAGCAGTTTTCTAGCGGGAGGGACAGATACGCAGTATTTT

clone_size: NA
j_call: TRBJ2-7
d_call: NA
v_call: TRBV11-3
cdr3_aa: CASSLDPRVNEQYF
cdr3_nt: TGTGCCAGCAGCTTAGACCCCAGGGTGAACGAGCAGTACTTC

clone_size: NA
j_call: TRBJ2-3
d_call: TRBD2
v_call: TRBV5-1
cdr3_aa: CASSLVGLAGWSSTDTQYF
cdr3_nt: TGCGCCAGCAGCTTGGTGGGACTAGCGGGTTGGTCTAGCACAGATACGCAGTATTTT

clone_size: NA
j_call: TRBJ2-6
d_call: TRBD2
v_call: TRBV6-4
cdr3_aa: CASSDSDEREVAGANVLTF
cdr3_nt: TGTGCCAGCAGTGACTCGGACGAGCGGGAGGTGGCAGGGGCCAACGTCCTGACTTTC

clone_size: NA
j_call: TRBJ2-7
d_call: NA
v_call: TRBV4-1
cdr3_aa: CASSPRGTYEQYF
cdr3_nt: TGCGCCAGCAGCCCCCGGGGGACCTACGAGCAGTACTTC

clone_size: NA
j_call: TRBJ2-1
d_call: NA
v_call: TRBV7-9
cdr3_aa: CASSSNRQYYNEQFF
cdr3_nt: TGTGCCAGCAGCTCCAATCGACAGTACTACAATGAGCAGTTCTTC

clone_size: NA
j_call: TRBJ2-2
d_call: NA
v_call: TRBV6-5
cdr3_aa: CASSNTGELFF
cdr3_nt: TGTGCCAGCAGCAATACCGGGGAGCTGTTTTTT

clone_size: NA
j_call: TRBJ2-7
d_call: TRBD1
v_call: TRBV5-1
cdr3_aa: CASSLDGDRGHYEQYF
cdr3_nt: TGCGCCAGCAGCTTGGATGGGGACAGGGGACACTACGAGCAGTACTTC

clone_size: once
j_call: TRBJ2-7
d_call: TRBD1
v_call: TRBV28
cdr3_aa: CASSSGTALSYEQYF
cdr3_nt: TGTGCCAGCAGTTCCGGGACAGCTCTCTCCTACGAGCAGTACTTC

clone_size: NA
j_call: TRBJ1-5
d_call: TRBD1
v_call: TRBV19
cdr3_aa: CASAGQGRSQPQHF
cdr3_nt: TGTGCCAGTGCGGGACAGGGAAGGAGTCAGCCCCAGCATTTT

clone_size: NA
j_call: TRBJ1-4
d_call: NA
v_call: TRBV2
cdr3_aa: CASMRTEAEKLFF
cdr3_nt: TGTGCCAGCATGAGGACGGAGGCTGAAAAACTGTTTTTT

clone_size: NA
j_call: TRBJ2-7
d_call: NA
v_call: TRBV11-2
cdr3_aa: CASSLVQGRSLEQYF
cdr3_nt: TGTGCCAGCAGCTTAGTACAGGGAAGGTCCCTCGAGCAGTACTTC

clone_size: NA
j_call: TRBJ2-1
d_call: NA
v_call: TRBV10-3
cdr3_aa: CAISVRGEQFF
cdr3_nt: TGTGCCATCAGTGTTAGGGGTGAGCAGTTCTTC

clone_size: NA
j_call: TRBJ1-5
d_call: NA
v_call: TRBV9
cdr3_aa: CASSLRKQDVFSNQPQHF
cdr3_nt: TGTGCCAGCAGCCTAAGGAAACAGGACGTTTTTAGCAATCAGCCCCAGCATTTT

clone_size: NA
j_call: TRBJ2-5
d_call: NA
v_call: TRBV20-1
cdr3_aa: CSAIGETQYF
cdr3_nt: TGCAGTGCTATCGGGGAGACCCAGTACTTC

clone_size: NA
j_call: TRBJ2-1
d_call: TRBD1
v_call: TRBV14
cdr3_aa: CASSLPGTGGYNEQFF
cdr3_nt: TGTGCCAGCAGCCTACCGGGGACAGGGGGGTACAATGAGCAGTTCTTC

clone_size: NA
j_call: TRBJ2-1
d_call: TRBD2
v_call: TRBV19
cdr3_aa: CASSPAGGRTLLYEQFF
cdr3_nt: TGTGCCAGTAGTCCTGCCGGCGGGAGGACCCTCCTCTATGAGCAGTTCTTC

clone_size: NA
j_call: TRBJ2-1
d_call: NA
v_call: TRBV2
cdr3_aa: CAGADGAYNEQFF
cdr3_nt: TGTGCCGGAGCGGACGGAGCCTACAATGAGCAGTTCTTC

clone_size: NA
j_call: TRBJ1-5
d_call: NA
v_call: TRBV6-1
cdr3_aa: CASSDRGENQPQHF
cdr3_nt: TGTGCCAGCAGTGATCGGGGAGAGAATCAGCCCCAGCATTTT